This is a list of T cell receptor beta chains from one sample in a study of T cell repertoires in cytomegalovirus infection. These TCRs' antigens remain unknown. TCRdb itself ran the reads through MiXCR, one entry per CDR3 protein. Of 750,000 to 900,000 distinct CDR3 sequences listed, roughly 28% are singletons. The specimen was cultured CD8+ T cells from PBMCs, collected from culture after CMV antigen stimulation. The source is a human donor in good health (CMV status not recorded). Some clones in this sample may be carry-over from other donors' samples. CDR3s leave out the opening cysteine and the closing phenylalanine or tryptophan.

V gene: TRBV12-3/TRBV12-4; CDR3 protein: ASSFNSHPTDTQY
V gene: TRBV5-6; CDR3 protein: ASSFNRPPPKMNTEAF
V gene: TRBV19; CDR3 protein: ASSIVKWKRLADYNEQF
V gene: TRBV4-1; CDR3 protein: ASSQGKQVMQAF
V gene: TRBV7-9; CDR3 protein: LHDRLNTEAF
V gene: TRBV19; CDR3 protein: ASSMVGQGALGTEAF
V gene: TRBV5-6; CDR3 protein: ASSFVSGESDTQY
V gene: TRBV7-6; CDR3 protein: ASSLTGEDPNDEQY
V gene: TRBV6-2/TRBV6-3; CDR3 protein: ASSRQGTTDTQY
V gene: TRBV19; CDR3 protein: ASSIVIGQMNTEAF
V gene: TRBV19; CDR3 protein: ASSANNEQY
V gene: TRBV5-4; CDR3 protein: ASSSARETQY
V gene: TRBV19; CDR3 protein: ASSLGTGSYQETQY
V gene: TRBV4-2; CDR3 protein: ASSQETTLAGGPDDGELF
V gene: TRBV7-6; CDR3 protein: ASSLEGRINEKLF
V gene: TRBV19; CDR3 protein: ASSIGSHRSSYNEQF
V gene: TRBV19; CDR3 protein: ASSIVGSYNEQF
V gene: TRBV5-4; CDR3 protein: ASSGLLTGDTQY
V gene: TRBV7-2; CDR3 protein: ASSLPPLLASKNIQY
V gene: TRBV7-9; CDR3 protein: ASSSRVMNTEAF
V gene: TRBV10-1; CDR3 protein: ASSESPGGEQF
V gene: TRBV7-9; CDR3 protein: ASRSGGSPYGYT
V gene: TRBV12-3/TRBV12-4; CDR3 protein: ASRAEEGAANEQF
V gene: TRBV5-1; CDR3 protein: ASSWGSQGASYNEQF
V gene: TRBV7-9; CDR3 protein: ASSADGLGQY
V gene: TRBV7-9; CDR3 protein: ASSSSGGVTYNEQF
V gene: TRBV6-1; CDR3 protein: ASSDSDRVWYTEAF
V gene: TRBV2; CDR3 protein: ASSEPRTTGGYYEQY
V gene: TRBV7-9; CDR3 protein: ASSLVLGDRYSNQPQH
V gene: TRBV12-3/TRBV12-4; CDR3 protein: ASSAPGQGNQETQY